These 16 T cell receptor beta chains share one sample of origin, sequenced in a study of beta chain features in type 1 diabetes. Study findings and constraints: Researchers report that Type 1 diabetes patients had moderately but significantly shorter TCRB CDR3s across all four CD4+ subsets.

What these receptors recognize is not known. Expressed TCRB transcripts were sequenced because the entire RNA isolate underwent reverse transcription. The repertoire was sequenced with immunoSEQ multiplex PCR; TCRdb's copy has only in-frame clones and lacks some. The sample has about 740,000 clones; about an eighth are singletons. The material sequenced was naive CD4+ T cells from blood. These receptors all stem from a man between 18 and 35 years old with type 1 diabetes.

The chain is built from TRBV30 and TRBJ1-1; D not resolved. This CDR3 contains 13 residues. The V gene lost 0 bases and the J gene lost 4 bases, with 9 bases spanning the gap. Germline CDR1 reads GTSNPN; CDR2 reads SVGIG (reference sequence). The CDR3 sequence is CAWSVRTVTEAFF. CDR3 sequence (DNA): TGTGCCTGGAGTGTACGAACAGTCACTGAAGCTTTCTTT.

This chain links TRBV5-1 with TRBJ2-3; D is unresolved. Per germline, CDR1 SGHRS and CDR2 YFSETQ. V was pared by 2 bases and J by 3 bases, with 13 bases between. This CDR3 has 15 residues. The CDR3 region is CASSFYPTITDTQYF. The CDR3 DNA follows: TGCGCCAGCAGCTTTTACCCTACAATTACAGATACGCAGTATTTT.

This clone showed up just a few times. The chain employs TRBV5-4 and TRBJ2-3; TRBD2 agrees at 7 bases. The CDR3 has 14 residues. J was trimmed by 5 bases and V by 2 bases; bases with no gene match: 5. Per the germline V gene, CDR1 is SGHNT and CDR2 is YYREEE (reference sequence). The DNA for the CDR3 is TGTGCCAGCAGCTTAGGACTAGATTTAGATACGCAGTATTTT. This gives the protein CASSLGLDLDTQYF.

This clone occurred a few times. V usage is TRBV28 and J usage is TRBJ2-3; D remains unclear. The germline V gene encodes CDR1 MDHEN and CDR2 SYDVKM. The germline V and J ends were trimmed by 3 bases and 2 bases, with 9 bases remaining between them. This CDR3 has 14 residues. The CDR3 is CASSLVTHTDTQYF. Written as DNA, the CDR3 is TGTGCCAGCAGTTTGGTGACCCACACAGATACGCAGTATTTT. Variable domain in full (rest from reference TRBV28 and TRBJ2-3): DVKVTQSSRYLVKRTGEKVFLECVQDMDHENMFWYRQDPGLGLRLIYFSYDVKMKEKGDIPEGYSVSREKKERFSLILESASTNQTSMYLCASSLVTHTDTQYFGPGTRLTVL.

This chain connects TRBV9 to TRBJ2-1; no firm D call. CDR1 SGDLS and CDR2 YYNGEE come from the germline V gene. Trimming shortened V by 4 bases and J by 3 bases, and 14 bases separated the two germline ends. This CDR3 has 15 amino acids. The CDR3 DNA sequence: TGTGCCAGCAGCCCCTGGGGTCAAGTCTACAATGAGCAGTTCTTC. It translates to CASSPWGQVYNEQFF.

This clone was counted only a few times. This rearrangement joins TRBV20-1 to TRBJ1-2; TRBD1 aligns across 8 bases. The CDR3 totals 11 residues. CDR1 and CDR2 (germline): DFQATT, SNEGSKA (reference sequence). V trimming: 5 bases; J trimming: 13 bases; junction bases outside the gene matches: 9. CDR3: CSAPLTGVTTF. The CDR3 nucleotides read TGCAGTGCTCCGCTGACAGGGGTTACCACCTTC.

This clone was counted a few times. The chain recombines TRBV5-4 with TRBJ1-1; D is unclear. CDR3 size: 13 residues. V lost 0 bases and J 2 bases, leaving 5 bases between the germline ends. Germline V gene sequence: CDR1 SGHNT, CDR2 YYREEE (reference sequence). The CDR3 nucleotides are TGTGCCAGCAGCTTGGCCTCCAACACTGAAGCTTTCTTT. It is translated as CASSLASNTEAFF.

This clone showed up just a few times. This chain joins TRBV15 and TRBJ1-2; D ambiguous. The CDR3 spans 15 residues. Trimming removed 3 bases at V and 5 bases at J, with 16 bases between. Germline V gene data show CDR1 as LNHNV and CDR2 as YYDKDF (reference sequence). The CDR3: CATSRGSGVGYGYTF. The CDR3 bases are TGTGCCACCAGCAGGGGCTCCGGGGTGGGATATGGCTACACCTTC.

The chain uses TRBV28 and TRBJ2-7, with 10 bases aligning to TRBD2. After removal of 2 bases from V and 6 bases from J, the junction contained 4 bases not matched to a gene. Germline V gene lookup returns CDR1 MDHEN and CDR2 SYDVKM. The CDR3 is 14 amino acids. The DNA for the CDR3 is TGTGCCAGCAGTTTAGGTAGCGGGGGGCGCGAGCAGTACTTC. Translated, it gives CASSLGSGGREQYF.

This clone occurred a few times. The chain is built from TRBV30 and TRBJ1-6; D is uncertain. Trimming took 4 bases from V and 5 from J, leaving 9 bases between them. The CDR3 spans 13 residues. CDR1 is GTSNPN and CDR2 is SVGIG in the germline V gene (reference sequence). CDR3 sequence (DNA): TGTGCCTGGACGACGGGGAATAATTCACCCCTCCACTTT. Its translation is CAWTTGNNSPLHF.

This clone was detected only a few times. The CDR3 region has the DNA TGTGCCAGCAGACAGGGTGAGGGGGCTGGTCAGCCCCAGCATTTT. Translating it yields CASRQGEGAGQPQHF. V gene TRBV21-1 combines with J gene TRBJ1-5; TRBD1, the table's D call, was not compared with the DNA. TRBV21-1 counts as a pseudogene. This CDR3 contains 15 residues.

This clone was counted between two and nine times. The chain employs TRBV5-1 and TRBJ1-4; D is uncertain. The CDR3 runs to 14 residues. The V gene lost 4 bases and the J gene lost 0 bases, with 7 bases spanning the gap. Germline V CDR1 and CDR2: SGHRS, YFSETQ. The CDR3 nucleotides read TGCGCCAGCAGCGACCAGTCAACTAATGAAAAACTGTTTTTT. Its protein is CASSDQSTNEKLFF.

The V call is TRBV18, the J call TRBJ2-3; 9 bases line up with TRBD2. CDR3 length equals 19 residues. The germline CDR1 and CDR2 sequences are KGHSH and LQKENI. Trimming removed 1 base from V and 5 bases from J; junction bases left unmatched: 16. The CDR3 sequence: CASSPHPPRGGAGEDTQYF. CDR3 in DNA: TGTGCCAGCTCACCACACCCCCCACGCGGGGGGGCCGGGGAAGATACGCAGTATTTT.

The rearrangement joins TRBV6-1 to TRBJ1-1, with a possible D match to TRBD1 (6 bases). CDR1 is MNHNS and CDR2 is SASEGT in the germline V gene. The V end was cut by 2 bases, the J end by 3 bases, with 7 bases between. This CDR3 is 13 amino acids long. The CDR3 coding sequence is TGTGCCAGCAGTGAATACAGGGACACTGAAGCTTTCTTT. It yields the protein CASSEYRDTEAFF.

This clone was seen more than once but under ten times. The chain carries TRBV5-4 and TRBJ2-1, with 9 bases matching TRBD1. J gave up 6 bases and V 5 bases, and 9 bases lay outside the gene matches. The germline V gene has CDR1 SGHNT and CDR2 YYREEE (reference sequence). This CDR3 contains 15 residues. This CDR3 is CASSLPGQGVNEQFF. The CDR3 nucleotides are TGTGCCAGCAGTTTACCGGGACAGGGTGTCAATGAGCAGTTCTTC.

The CDR3 is CAISDPGGEQFF. CDR3 bases: TGTGCCATCAGTGACCCAGGGGGTGAGCAGTTCTTC. The rearrangement uses TRBV10-3 and TRBJ2-1; 7 bases line up with TRBD1. Germline V gene data show CDR1 as ENHRY and CDR2 as SYGVKD. Germline trimming cut 3 bases from V and 9 bases from J; bases unmatched to any gene: 2. This CDR3 comprises 12 residues.